A single sample gave rise to the 8 T cell receptor beta chains below, sequenced in a study of memory CD4+ T cells and cytomegalovirus serostatus (dated by TCRdb to between 2018 and 2020). Receptor libraries were prepared by the immunoSEQ multiplex PCR assay. As stored in TCRdb, this immuneACCESS dataset retains in-frame rearrangements with V and J assigned. A fraction of the clones does not appear; measured against another copy, unresolved V genes explain less than half of the discrepancy, and the remainder lacks a known reason. For this sample the table gives 50,000 to 60,000 clones, of which 80% were detected only once. The ten most abundant clones make up 1.1% to 1.5% of the sample. A FACSAria II was used to sort memory CD4+ T cells, defined as single viable CD3+CD4+CD8-CD45RO+ cells. Sequenced sample: memory CD4+ T cells from blood. Receptors were obtained from an adult in good health and CMV-seropositive.

The V and J genes are TRBV2 and TRBJ1-2; no reliable D call. Trimming stripped 2 bases from V and 3 bases from J, with 13 bases between. The CDR3 length is 15 residues. The germline V gene has CDR1 SNHLY and CDR2 FYNNEI. The CDR3 protein is CASSEYGVPDYGYTF. The CDR3 coding sequence is TGTGCCAGCAGTGAATACGGGGTCCCGGACTATGGCTACACCTTC.

The gene calls are TRBV30 and TRBJ1-6, with D perhaps matching TRBD1 (5 bases). The CDR3 sequence is 13 residues long. Trimming took 2 bases from V and 7 from J, leaving 9 bases between them. Germline assignment: CDR1 GTSNPN and CDR2 SVGIG (reference sequence). This CDR3 is CAWSPWGNSPLHF. DNA for the CDR3: TGTGCCTGGAGTCCCTGGGGGAATTCACCCCTCCACTTT. Drawing the rest from reference TRBV30 and TRBJ1-6, the complete variable domain is SQTIHQWPATLVQPVGSPLSLECTVEGTSNPNLYWYRQAAGRGLQLLFYSVGIGQISSEVPQNLSASRPQDRQFILSSKKLLLSDSGFYLCAWSPWGNSPLHFGNGTRLTVT.

V usage is TRBV5-4 and J usage is TRBJ1-6; no reliable D call. The V and J ends lost 2 bases and 0 bases respectively, with 12 bases between them. The CDR3 is made up of 17 amino acids. The V gene's germline CDR1 is SGHNT and CDR2 YYREEE (reference sequence). The CDR3 region has the DNA TGTGCCAGCAGCTTTGGGGATCTCAGCTCCTATAATTCACCCCTCCACTTT. It codes for CASSFGDLSSYNSPLHF.

The chain couples TRBV29-1 to TRBJ2-2; the match to TRBD2 covers 10 bases. J was trimmed by 4 bases and V by 6 bases; bases with no gene match: 14. Germline-derived CDR1 and CDR2 are SQVTM and ANQGSEA. There are 17 residues in the CDR3. CDR3 sequence: CSVLVMSGRAGTGELFF. DNA for the CDR3: TGCAGCGTCCTCGTTATGAGCGGGAGGGCGGGCACCGGGGAGCTGTTTTTT.

V usage is TRBV7-8 and J usage is TRBJ1-3; TRBD1 is a possible D gene (5 bases). Trimming removed 3 bases from V and 0 bases from J, with 9 bases in between. Germline CDR1 is SGHVS and CDR2 is FQNEAQ. CDR3 length equals 15 residues. The CDR3 protein is CASSFIGGSGNTIYF. The CDR3 coding sequence is TGTGCCAGCAGCTTCATTGGGGGCTCTGGAAACACCATATATTTT.

The sample holds one count of this clone. This chain connects TRBV15 to TRBJ2-5; D is unclear. Trimming took off 6 bases at V and 4 bases at J, with 18 bases between the two ends. The CDR3 is 15 amino acids. CDR1 and CDR2 from the germline V gene are LNHNV and YYDKDF (reference sequence). CDR3 region: CATRPGAKERETQYF. CDR3 in DNA: TGTGCCACCAGACCTGGTGCGAAGGAAAGAGAGACCCAGTACTTC.

The table lists this clone with a few counts. This chain joins TRBV20-1 and TRBJ1-1; possible D gene TRBD1, 5 bases. Germline-derived CDR1 and CDR2 are DFQATT and SNEGSKA (reference sequence). This CDR3 contains 11 residues. The germline V and J ends were trimmed by 5 bases and 5 bases, with 9 bases remaining between them. The CDR3 DNA follows: TGCAGTGCTGACCGGGGGACTGAAGCTTTCTTT. This translates into CSADRGTEAFF.

The rearrangement joins TRBV29-1 to TRBJ1-2; 7 positions agree with TRBD1. CDR1 is SQVTM and CDR2 is ANQGSEA in the germline V gene. V was pared by 6 bases and J by 2 bases, with 6 bases of the junction left unmatched. The CDR3 is 13 amino acids. The CDR3 here is CSVQTGSNYGYTF. CDR3 coding DNA: TGCAGCGTCCAGACAGGGTCGAACTATGGCTACACCTTC. Full variable domain (remainder filled in from reference TRBV29-1 and TRBJ1-2): SAVISQKPSRDICQRGTSLTIQCQVDSQVTMMFWYRQQPGQSLTLIATANQGSEATYESGFVIDKFPISRPNLTFSTLTVSNMSPEDSSIYLCSVQTGSNYGYTFGSGTRLTVV.